This T cell receptor (beta chain) was profiled in a study of T cell responses to AZD1222 COVID-19 vaccine. Study results and limitations: Clonal diversity may have been underestimated, and the donors were mostly white British, with more females than males. Spike-specific TCR breadth and depth were elevated following two AZD1222 doses. Baseline serostatus was positive in only a handful of AZD1222 recipients. Targets within unmutated variant regions were reportedly found for nearly half of spike-specific TCRs.

With respect to this clone: The antigen is undetermined.

Libraries were prepared by immunoSEQ multiplex PCR; TCRdb keeps only in-frame clonotypes and omits some of them. The sample yields about 150,000 clones, roughly 92% seen once. CDR3 length: 12 residues. Between the trimmed V and J ends, which lost 6 bases and 7 bases, there was a span of 9 bases. Looked up from germline, CDR1 is MNHEY and CDR2 is SVGAGI. The TCR comes from an adult in good health. The chain joins TRBV6-5 to TRBJ2-2, with a possible D match to TRBD2 (5 bases). This specimen consisted of peripheral blood, obtained on day 0 of AZD1222 vaccination. CDR3 nucleotide sequence: TGTGCCAGCAGCTCCCGGGGCGGGGAGCTGTTTTTT. It is translated as CASSSRGGELFF.